The text below deals with one T cell receptor (beta chain). Its antigen is unidentified. This sample is part of a study of T cell responses to AZD1222 COVID-19 vaccine. Findings of the study overall: Among vaccine-associated CD4 TCRs, coverage spanned spike, with dominance at 160-218 and 743-854. Repertoires in all cases were sampled only once the peak T cell response had passed.

Germline V lookup: CDR1 SGHRS, CDR2 YFSETQ. The CDR3 is 14 residues long. V lost 4 bases and J lost 4, with 14 bases in between. TCRdb's table, derived via immunoSEQ multiplex PCR, lists solely in-frame clones and lacks some. This sample has about 150,000 clones, with more than 70% found just once. The chain recombines TRBV5-1 with TRBJ1-2, with D perhaps matching TRBD1 (5 bases). The sequencing here drew on peripheral blood, taken on day 0 of MenACWY control vaccination. This TCR was sampled from an adult in good health. Written as DNA, the CDR3 is TGCGCCAGCAGCCCCTCCGGGGGTATCTATGGCTACACCTTC. Translated, it gives CASSPSGGIYGYTF.